A selection of T cell receptor beta chains follows, all from one sample in a study of OX40 agonist ivuxolimab in advanced cancers. TCRdb's table, derived via immunoSEQ multiplex PCR, lists solely in-frame clones and lacks some. Here the sample spans about 59,000 clones, more than 75% being singletons. The material was CD4+ or CD8+ T cells sorted from blood, obtained in a trial of the OX40 agonist ivuxolimab. Receptor source: an adult with an advanced solid tumor such as melanoma, head and neck, liver or kidney cancer. The CDR3 runs from the conserved cysteine through the conserved F or W. A D gene is named only where the DNA matches it firmly. The size entry is marked missing in some rows and otherwise reads once, few, many or a size class.

v_call	j_call	d_call	clone_size	cdr3_aa	cdr3_nt
TRBV29-1	TRBJ2-7	NA	NA	CSANAGPGRNYEQYF	TGCAGCGCTAACGCGGGTCCCGGACGGAACTACGAGCAGTACTTC
TRBV29-1	TRBJ2-1	NA	NA	CSVRGEGPNFDEQFF	TGCAGCGTTAGGGGGGAGGGCCCTAATTTTGATGAGCAGTTCTTC
TRBV4-2	TRBJ2-7	NA	NA	CASSRGGYEQYF	TGTGCCAGCAGCCGAGGGGGGTACGAGCAGTACTTC
TRBV2	TRBJ2-3	TRBD2	NA	CASSLDSSGGTDTQYF	TGTGCCAGCAGTCTGGATTCTAGCGGGGGCACAGATACGCAGTATTTT
TRBV29-1	TRBJ2-3	NA	once	CSVGGDTQYF	TGCAGCGTCGGGGGAGATACGCAGTATTTT
TRBV7-7	TRBJ2-5	TRBD1	NA	CASSLGPGGEETQYF	TGTGCCAGCAGCTTAGGGCCAGGGGGCGAAGAGACCCAGTACTTC
TRBV4-1	TRBJ1-1	NA	NA	CASSQRPGQDEAFF	TGCGCCAGCAGCCAACGCCCGGGACAAGATGAAGCTTTCTTT
TRBV5-1	TRBJ1-1	NA	once	CASSPRPMNTEAFF	TGCGCCAGCAGCCCTAGACCGATGAACACTGAAGCTTTCTTT
TRBV19	TRBJ1-4	TRBD1	NA	CASVAGGADEKLFF	TGTGCCAGCGTTGCAGGGGGCGCGGATGAAAAACTGTTTTTT
TRBV11-2	TRBJ2-2	TRBD1	NA	CASSPRQGYSSGELFF	TGTGCCAGCAGCCCCAGACAGGGGTACTCTTCCGGGGAGCTGTTTTTT
TRBV7-9	TRBJ1-4	NA	NA	CASSPPGARGEKLFF	TGTGCCAGCAGCCCCCCGGGGGCGCGTGGTGAAAAACTGTTTTTT
TRBV5-6	TRBJ2-1	NA	NA	CASSLDAYNEQFF	TGTGCCAGCAGCTTGGACGCCTACAATGAGCAGTTCTTC
TRBV5-1	TRBJ1-6	TRBD1	NA	CASRGQGGSYNSPLHF	TGCGCCAGCAGGGGACAGGGTGGGTCCTATAATTCACCCCTCCACTTT
TRBV20-1	TRBJ1-1	NA	few	CSAPQNTEAFF	TGCAGTGCTCCACAGAACACTGAAGCTTTCTTT
TRBV10-3	TRBJ2-6	NA	NA	CAISEDSGANVLTF	TGTGCCATCAGTGAAGACTCTGGGGCCAACGTCCTGACTTTC
TRBV30	TRBJ1-3	NA	NA	CAWSRTGRIGNTIYF	TGTGCCTGGAGTCGTACAGGGCGTATTGGAAACACCATATATTTT
TRBV10-3	TRBJ2-7	NA	NA	CAIRTGGYEQYF	TGTGCCATCAGGACTGGTGGATACGAGCAGTACTTC
TRBV4-2	TRBJ2-3	NA	NA	CASRSEALTDTQYF	TGTGCCAGCAGATCGGAGGCGTTGACAGATACGCAGTATTTT
TRBV6-5	TRBJ2-7	TRBD1	NA	CASRRDRGTYEQYF	TGTGCCAGCAGGCGAGACAGGGGGACGTACGAGCAGTACTTC
TRBV9	TRBJ2-7	TRBD1	medium-sized	CASSVGQGGSKQYF	TGTGCCAGCAGCGTCGGACAGGGGGGAAGTAAGCAGTACTTC
TRBV5-4	TRBJ1-6	TRBD1	few	CASSLGGQSNSPLHF	TGTGCCAGCAGCTTGGGGGGACAGAGTAATTCACCCCTCCACTTT
TRBV7-2	TRBJ1-2	NA	NA	CASSRRGGDFYGYTF	TGTGCCAGCAGCCGAAGGGGCGGGGATTTCTATGGCTACACCTTC
TRBV11-2	TRBJ2-1	TRBD1	NA	CASSLGWDRGTYNEQFF	TGTGCCAGCAGCTTAGGCTGGGACAGGGGCACCTACAATGAGCAGTTCTTC
TRBV10-2	TRBJ1-2	NA	NA	CATKSGRWRFGYTF	TGCGCCACTAAGTCGGGACGGTGGAGATTTGGCTACACCTTC
TRBV10-2	TRBJ2-3	NA	NA	CASKASVSTDTQYF	TGCGCCAGCAAAGCTAGCGTCAGCACAGATACGCAGTATTTT
TRBV7-2	TRBJ2-1	NA	few	CASSLTGSPYNEQFF	TGTGCCAGCAGCTTAACGGGATCCCCCTACAATGAGCAGTTCTTC
TRBV7-9	TRBJ1-2	TRBD1	few	CASSLAQGAKSYTF	TGTGCCAGCAGCTTAGCACAGGGGGCGAAGAGCTACACCTTC
TRBV28	TRBJ2-2	NA	NA	CASSFYPLRYHQAGELFF	TGTGCCAGCAGTTTTTACCCCCTCCGGTATCATCAGGCCGGGGAGCTGTTTTTT
TRBV9	TRBJ2-7	NA	NA	CASSVESAAGPYEQYF	TGTGCCAGCAGCGTAGAATCGGCAGCCGGACCCTACGAGCAGTACTTC
TRBV6-1	TRBJ1-1	NA	once	CASIEISTEAFF	TGTGCCAGCATTGAGATAAGCACTGAAGCTTTCTTT
TRBV6-6	TRBJ1-6	NA	NA	CASTLGGTLGSPLHF	TGTGCCAGCACACTAGGGGGGACCCTTGGGTCACCCCTCCACTTT
TRBV5-6	TRBJ2-3	TRBD1	NA	CASSLLDRATDTQYF	TGTGCCAGCAGCTTGTTGGACAGGGCGACAGATACGCAGTATTTT
TRBV5-1	TRBJ2-2	TRBD2	NA	CASSYGGATTGELFF	TGCGCCAGCAGCTACGGGGGGGCGACCACCGGGGAGCTGTTTTTT
TRBV28	TRBJ2-3	NA	few	CASSLRPDTQYF	TGTGCCAGCAGCCTCCGGCCGGATACGCAGTATTTT
TRBV19	TRBJ1-5	TRBD1	NA	CASSTRTGLNSNQPQHF	TGTGCCAGTAGTACCCGGACAGGGCTAAATAGCAATCAGCCCCAGCATTTT
TRBV6-6	TRBJ1-1	NA	NA	CASSYILNTEAFF	TGTGCCAGCAGTTATATCCTGAACACTGAAGCTTTCTTT
TRBV6-5	TRBJ2-2	NA	NA	CASIKINTGELFF	TGTGCCAGCATCAAGATCAACACCGGGGAGCTGTTTTTT
TRBV19	TRBJ1-6	NA	once	CASSNQGQAYNSPLHF	TGTGCCAGTAGTAATCAGGGCCAGGCATATAATTCACCCCTCCACTTT
TRBV19	TRBJ2-7	NA	NA	CASSIGGGPYEQYF	TGTGCCAGTAGTATCGGCGGGGGCCCCTACGAGCAGTACTTC
TRBV5-1	TRBJ1-1	NA	NA	CASREGVNTEAFF	TGCGCCAGCCGGGAGGGGGTAAACACTGAAGCTTTCTTT
TRBV7-3	TRBJ1-2	NA	NA	CASSLAANYGYTF	TGTGCCAGCAGCTTAGCAGCCAACTATGGCTACACCTTC
TRBV4-1	TRBJ2-5	NA	once	CASSQVFQETQYF	TGCGCCAGCAGCCAAGTTTTCCAAGAGACCCAGTACTTC
TRBV30	TRBJ2-3	TRBD2	NA	CAWSGVAGVRYF	TGTGCCTGGAGTGGCGTAGCGGGGGTACGTTATTTT
TRBV9	TRBJ1-3	NA	NA	CASSVKVGNTIYF	TGTGCCAGCAGCGTAAAGGTTGGAAACACCATATATTTT
TRBV5-4	TRBJ2-5	TRBD1	few	CASSSPGQGSQETQYF	TGTGCCAGCAGTTCTCCGGGACAGGGTTCTCAAGAGACCCAGTACTTC
TRBV30	TRBJ1-2	NA	NA	CAWSVRSLGGYTF	TGTGCCTGGAGTGTACGATCGCTCGGAGGCTACACCTTC
TRBV7-7	TRBJ2-1	TRBD1	NA	CASSLAGGANEQFF	TGTGCCAGCAGCTTGGCAGGGGGCGCGAATGAGCAGTTCTTC
TRBV28	TRBJ2-2	TRBD1	NA	CASSSGTGTGELFF	TGTGCCAGCAGTTCCGGGACAGGGACGGGGGAGCTGTTTTTT
TRBV6-4	TRBJ1-1	NA	NA	CASKSPGTEAFF	TGTGCCAGCAAGAGTCCGGGGACTGAAGCTTTCTTT
TRBV5-1	TRBJ1-1	TRBD1	NA	CASSFGTENTEAFF	TGCGCCAGCAGCTTCGGGACAGAGAACACTGAAGCTTTCTTT
TRBV6-5	TRBJ2-7	TRBD1	NA	CASSSTGLTYEQYF	TGTGCCAGCAGTTCGACAGGGTTGACCTACGAGCAGTACTTC
TRBV6-5	TRBJ2-7	TRBD1	NA	CASSPGQGTYEQYF	TGTGCCAGCAGTCCAGGACAGGGTACCTACGAGCAGTACTTC
TRBV7-2	TRBJ2-3	NA	NA	CASSSPTGVSTDTQYF	TGTGCCAGCAGCTCCCCGACTGGGGTTAGCACAGATACGCAGTATTTT
TRBV7-2	TRBJ2-7	TRBD2	few	CASSGRGGAYEQYF	TGTGCCAGCAGCGGCCGGGGGGGTGCCTACGAGCAGTACTTC
TRBV6-1	TRBJ2-7	TRBD1	NA	CAIFGQGRYEQYF	TGTGCCATCTTCGGACAGGGGCGTTACGAGCAGTACTTC
TRBV6-1	TRBJ2-2	NA	NA	CASSEGPATGELFF	TGTGCCAGCAGTGAAGGTCCAGCGACCGGGGAGCTGTTTTTT